A selection of T cell receptor beta chains follows, all from one sample in a study of shared clonotypes between healthy human individuals. Sequencing was performed with immunoSEQ multiplex PCR; in TCRdb, only in-frame clones are kept and a portion is missing. The sample comprises roughly 2.2 million clones, approximately 90% of which are singletons, and 0.37% rests with the top ten. The specimen sequenced was naive CD4+ T cells from PBMCs. The receptors come from a man aged 18 to 29 in good health. Some clones in this sample may be carry-over from other donors' samples. Both conserved end residues are part of each CDR3. Each record gives: V gene, J gene, clone size, D gene, CDR3 protein, CDR3 DNA. The D gene is left open where the match is weak. Expanded clones get a size class; other rows say once, few or many, or leave the size out.

V gene: TRBV7-2; J gene: TRBJ1-2; clone size: -; D gene: -; CDR3 protein: CASSLAKGFNYGYTF; CDR3 DNA: TGTGCCAGCAGCTTAGCTAAAGGATTTAACTATGGCTACACCTTC
V gene: TRBV6-5; J gene: TRBJ2-7; clone size: -; D gene: -; CDR3 protein: CASGPNVREQYF; CDR3 DNA: TGTGCCAGCGGGCCAAACGTGCGCGAGCAGTACTTC
V gene: TRBV19; J gene: TRBJ2-3; clone size: -; D gene: TRBD2; CDR3 protein: CASSIPQIISTSGVLTDTQYF; CDR3 DNA: TGTGCCAGTAGTATACCACAGATTATATCGACTAGCGGAGTACTCACAGATACGCAGTATTTT
V gene: TRBV19; J gene: TRBJ2-3; clone size: -; D gene: -; CDR3 protein: CASSGAGVDFTDTQYF; CDR3 DNA: TGTGCCAGTAGTGGGGCAGGGGTGGATTTTACAGATACGCAGTATTTT
V gene: TRBV9; J gene: TRBJ2-7; clone size: -; D gene: TRBD2; CDR3 protein: CASSVRPSGNYEQYF; CDR3 DNA: TGTGCCAGCAGCGTAAGGCCTAGCGGGAACTACGAGCAGTACTTC
V gene: TRBV7-3; J gene: TRBJ2-1; clone size: -; D gene: TRBD1; CDR3 protein: CASSPSDRARSEQFF; CDR3 DNA: TGTGCCAGCAGCCCTTCTGACAGGGCAAGGAGTGAGCAGTTCTTC
V gene: TRBV5-1; J gene: TRBJ2-5; clone size: -; D gene: TRBD1; CDR3 protein: CASSRYRGIQETQYF; CDR3 DNA: TGCGCCAGCAGCAGATACAGGGGCATACAAGAGACCCAGTACTTC
V gene: TRBV7-6; J gene: TRBJ1-1; clone size: -; D gene: -; CDR3 protein: CASSLRSTHTEAFF; CDR3 DNA: TGTGCCAGCAGCTTAAGGAGCACTCACACTGAAGCTTTCTTT
V gene: TRBV5-5; J gene: TRBJ2-7; clone size: -; D gene: TRBD1; CDR3 protein: CASSPRTGVAYEQYF; CDR3 DNA: TGTGCCAGCAGCCCCCGGACAGGGGTAGCCTACGAGCAGTACTTC
V gene: TRBV2; J gene: TRBJ2-5; clone size: -; D gene: TRBD1; CDR3 protein: CASSGNRGETQYF; CDR3 DNA: TGTGCCAGCAGTGGGAACAGGGGGGAGACCCAGTACTTC
V gene: TRBV30; J gene: TRBJ2-1; clone size: -; D gene: -; CDR3 protein: CAWSPGGLYNEQFF; CDR3 DNA: TGTGCCTGGAGTCCGGGGGGCCTGTACAATGAGCAGTTCTTC
V gene: TRBV27; J gene: TRBJ1-2; clone size: -; D gene: -; CDR3 protein: CATSSGGLGEDGYTF; CDR3 DNA: TGTGCCACATCAAGCGGAGGCCTCGGGGAGGATGGCTACACCTTC
V gene: TRBV5-5; J gene: TRBJ2-2; clone size: -; D gene: -; CDR3 protein: CASSPRPPTGELFF; CDR3 DNA: TGTGCCAGCAGCCCACGACCTCCCACCGGGGAGCTGTTTTTT
V gene: TRBV11-2; J gene: TRBJ2-1; clone size: once; D gene: -; CDR3 protein: CASSPEAGYPSSYNEQFF; CDR3 DNA: TGTGCCAGCAGCCCCGAGGCGGGGTATCCAAGCTCCTACAATGAGCAGTTCTTC